This entry lists 24 T cell receptor beta chains sequenced from one sample in a study of T cells in Graves' hyperthyroidism and ophthalmopathy. The investigators amplified TCR beta CDR3 regions from RNA transcripts. Using the HTBI primer set, a first-round RT-PCR was run on the TCR CDR3. MiXCR, run by TCRdb on the multiplex PCR reads, gives a single entry per CDR3 protein. The table records 350,000 to 450,000 distinct CDR3 sequences, about an eighth of them present only once. What was sequenced was blood. The receptors derive from a man aged 45-60 years with Graves' ophthalmopathy.

The chain combines TRBV9 with TRBJ2-2, with D maybe TRBD1 (6 bases). The germline V gene has CDR1 SGDLS and CDR2 YYNGEE. Deletions cut 2 bases from V and 3 bases from J, with 11 bases between. The CDR3 runs to 15 residues. The CDR3 coding sequence is TGTGCCAGCAGCGTGAACAACAGGGACACCGGGGAGCTGTTTTTT. As protein: CASSVNNRDTGELFF. The complete variable domain, with remaining parts taken from reference TRBV9 and TRBJ2-2, reads DSGVTQTPKHLITATGQRVTLRCSPRSGDLSVYWYQQSLDQGLQFLIQYYNGEERAKGNILERFSAQQFPDLHSELNLSSLELGDSALYFCASSVNNRDTGELFFGEGSRLTVL.

This clonotype was found many times. V and J are TRBV3-1 and TRBJ2-1, with 12 bases fitting TRBD1. V was pared by 3 bases and J by 7 bases, with 4 bases of the junction left unmatched. Germline V lookup: CDR1 LGHDT, CDR2 YNNKEL (reference sequence). CDR3 length: 15 amino acids. The CDR3, as DNA: TGTGCCAGCAGCCATCGGGGACAGGGGGCTAATGAGCAGTTCTTC. Translation: CASSHRGQGANEQFF.

Concerning this clonotype itself: Since a much larger clone is just one base distant, this may be a read error. The conserved phenylalanine or tryptophan is not found at the CDR3 terminus, so this likely reflects a read error. CDR3 in amino acids: CASLYRGQKNYGYTL. The CDR3 DNA follows: TGTGCCAGCCTCTATAGGGGACAGAAAAACTATGGCTACACCTTG. The V call is TRBV19, the J call TRBJ1-2; the match to TRBD1 covers 7 bases. The CDR3 is 15 amino acids. Germline-derived CDR1 and CDR2 are LNHDA and SQIVND (reference sequence). J was trimmed by 2 bases and V by 9 bases; bases with no gene match: 12.

This clonotype was counted ten times or more. The V call is TRBV6-5, the J call TRBJ1-5; the D is unclear. Germline lookup yields CDR1 MNHEY and CDR2 SVGAGI. The CDR3 totals 15 residues. Trimming shortened V by 0 bases and J by 6 bases, and 12 bases separated the two germline ends. CDR3 amino acids: CASSYSILRLQPQHF. The CDR3 DNA reads as TGTGCCAGCAGTTACTCGATACTTCGTCTTCAGCCCCAGCATTTT.

This clonotype was seen ten or more times. The gene calls are TRBV6-2 or TRBV6-3 and TRBJ2-7; D is unresolved. Germline CDR1 is MNHEY and CDR2 is SVGEGT. Trimming left V 4 bases short and J 5 bases short, with 12 bases between. The CDR3 sequence is 13 residues long. CDR3 bases: TGTGCCAGCAGTTTCGGGTTGCCTAACGAGCAGTACTTC. This encodes CASSFGLPNEQYF.

This clonotype was picked up a small number of times. The rearrangement joins TRBV9 to TRBJ2-3, with TRBD1 matching 9 bases. This CDR3 has 16 residues. The V gene's germline CDR1 is SGDLS and CDR2 YYNGEE. V shed 0 bases, J shed 3 bases, and the junction held 5 bases outside the gene matches. CDR3 coding DNA: TGTGCCAGCAGCGTAGTTGGACAGGGGTTGACAGATACGCAGTATTTT. This encodes CASSVVGQGLTDTQYF.

This clonotype was found many times. The chain is built from TRBV7-9 and TRBJ1-1; D remains unclear. Germline CDR1 is SEHNR and CDR2 is FQNEAQ (reference sequence). CDR3 length: 11 residues. Trimming pared 5 bases from V and 3 bases from J, leaving 4 bases between. CDR3 bases: TGTGCCAGCAGCCTAGACACTGAAGCTTTCTTT. Protein: CASSLDTEAFF.

This clonotype appeared many times. This chain's CDR3 is CSAREGSSNTEAFF. The CDR3 region has the DNA TGCAGTGCTAGAGAGGGATCGAGCAACACTGAAGCTTTCTTT. The gene calls are TRBV20-1 and TRBJ1-1; D is unresolved. The length of the CDR3 is 14 residues. The V gene's germline CDR1 is DFQATT and CDR2 SNEGSKA (reference sequence). The V and J ends lost 0 bases and 2 bases respectively, with 10 bases between them.

This clonotype showed up many times. The rearrangement uses TRBV14 and TRBJ2-1, with D perhaps matching TRBD2 (5 bases). Deletions cut 1 base from V and 6 bases from J, with 16 bases between. The CDR3 length is 16 residues. In germline, CDR1 is SGHDN, CDR2 FVKESK. The CDR3 DNA reads as TGTGCCAGCAGCCAAGTTTTGTCGCTAGCCTTCAATGAGCAGTTCTTC. Its translation is CASSQVLSLAFNEQFF.

At least ten counts were recorded for this clonotype. The chain has TRBV20-1 and TRBJ2-7; 8 bases align to TRBD2. Germline loops: CDR1 DFQATT, CDR2 SNEGSKA (reference sequence). V shed 3 bases, J shed 3 bases, and the junction held 7 bases outside the gene matches. This CDR3 has 14 residues. DNA of the CDR3: TGCAGTGCTAGGAGCAGCGGGAGAGGCTACGAGCAGTACTTC. Translation gives CSARSSGRGYEQYF.

This clonotype showed up just a few times. The gene calls are TRBV7-9 and TRBJ2-4; TRBD1 aligns across 8 bases. Germline V gives CDR1 SEHNR, CDR2 FQNEAQ (reference sequence). CDR3 size: 18 residues. Trimming took 5 bases from V and 0 from J; bases not matched to a gene: 12. CDR3 region: CASSPRGTGQIAKNIQYF. CDR3 nucleotides: TGTGCCAGCAGCCCCCGAGGGACAGGCCAAATAGCCAAAAACATTCAGTACTTC.

This clonotype was seen many times. The chain couples TRBV15 to TRBJ1-1; D may be TRBD1 (5 bases). Trimming took off 1 base at V and 3 bases at J, with 18 bases between the two ends. The CDR3 totals 17 residues. The germline CDR1 and CDR2 sequences are LNHNV and YYDKDF (reference sequence). CDR3 DNA: TGTGCCACCAGCAGAGTCCTTCGGGGGAGGGTGGACACTGAAGCTTTCTTT. This encodes CATSRVLRGRVDTEAFF. Drawing the rest from reference TRBV15 and TRBJ1-1, the complete variable domain is DAMVIQNPRYQVTQFGKPVTLSCSQTLNHNVMYWYQQKSSQAPKLLFHYYDKDFNNEADTPDNFQSRRPNTSFCFLDIRSPGLGDTAMYLCATSRVLRGRVDTEAFFGQGTRLTVV.

About this clonotype itself: A read error may account for a junction end that differs from germline. V and J are TRBV5-1 and TRBJ2-7; no reliable D call. The germline V gene has CDR1 SGHRS and CDR2 YFSETQ. CDR3 size: 15 residues. The CDR3: CASSVDSRNGYEQYF. CDR3 bases: TGTGCCAGCAGCGTAGATTCCCGGAACGGGTACGAGCAGTACTTC.

This clonotype was observed at least ten times. This chain links TRBV30 with TRBJ2-1; the D gene is possibly TRBD2 (6 bases). From germline, CDR1 is GTSNPN and CDR2 SVGIG (reference sequence). The CDR3 runs 13 residues. V lost 8 bases, J lost 8 bases, and 19 bases lay in between. CDR3 DNA: TGTGCCCGCGGGGTCTATAGGCGGGATGAGCAGTTCTTC. It translates to CARGVYRRDEQFF.

In this sample, this clonotype turned up many times. V gene TRBV20-1 combines with J gene TRBJ2-1, with 11 bases lining up with TRBD2. The CDR3 covers 15 residues. After removal of 0 bases from V and 10 bases from J, the junction contained 8 bases not matched to a gene. The germline CDR1 and CDR2 sequences are DFQATT and SNEGSKA (reference sequence). CDR3 region: CSARDLGTSGTEQFF. CDR3 sequence (DNA): TGCAGTGCTAGAGATCTCGGGACTAGCGGCACGGAGCAGTTCTTC.

The chain couples TRBV27 to TRBJ2-7; TRBD1 agrees at 8 bases. Losses at the gene ends were 4 bases for V and 3 bases for J; bases not matched to a gene: 5. Germline values: CDR1 MNHEY, CDR2 SMNVEV (reference sequence). There are 14 residues in the CDR3. This chain's CDR3 is CASSSAGTGYEQYF. The DNA for the CDR3 is TGTGCCAGCAGTTCGGCCGGGACAGGCTACGAGCAGTACTTC.

The sample holds many counts of this clonotype. The chain carries TRBV3-1 and TRBJ2-5; 10 bases align to TRBD2. V lost 5 bases and J lost 5; bases outside the gene matches: 14. There are 17 residues in the CDR3. Per germline, CDR1 LGHDT and CDR2 YNNKEL (reference sequence). The CDR3, as DNA: TGTGCCAGCAGCTTGGTGCGGGTAGCGGGAGGCCCGGAGACCCAGTACTTC. As protein: CASSLVRVAGGPETQYF.

The sample holds a few counts of this clonotype. The chain is built from TRBV20-1 and TRBJ1-1; D may be TRBD1 (5 bases). V lost 6 bases and J lost 0, with 14 bases in between. Germline V gene sequence: CDR1 DFQATT, CDR2 SNEGSKA (reference sequence). The CDR3 has 14 amino acids. CDR3 region: CSATGGSLNTEAFF. For the CDR3, the DNA is TGCAGTGCGACCGGGGGTTCCCTGAACACTGAAGCTTTCTTT.

This clonotype showed up just a few times. This may arise from a read error, as a much more abundant clone is one base away. Here the CDR3 omits its conserved ending phenylalanine or tryptophan, so a read error is the likely source. The gene calls are TRBV12-3 or TRBV12-4 and TRBJ1-2, with no clear D. Trimming pared 6 bases from V and 0 bases from J, leaving 5 bases between. CDR3 length: 12 residues. The CDR3 DNA is TGTGCCAGCAGGAGGGCTAACTATGGCTACACCCTC. This codes for CASRRANYGYTL.

This rearrangement joins TRBV24-1 to TRBJ1-2, with D unresolved. The length of the CDR3 is 14 residues. Trimming left V 0 bases short and J 3 bases short, with 7 bases between. In germline, CDR1 is KGHDR, CDR2 SFDVKD. CDR3 residues: CATSDLNRYYGYTF. For the CDR3, the DNA is TGTGCCACCAGTGATTTGAACCGCTACTATGGCTACACCTTC.

Only a few counts were recorded for this clonotype. This chain joins TRBV6-1 and TRBJ1-1, with D maybe TRBD1 (5 bases). Germline CDR1 is MNHNS and CDR2 is SASEGT. The CDR3 loop spans 16 amino acids. Trimming took off 0 bases at V and 4 bases at J, with 15 bases between the two ends. CDR3 nucleotides: TGTGCCAGCAGTGAAGCGAGGTACGGGGACCTCACTGAAGCTTTCTTT. Translation gives CASSEARYGDLTEAFF.

This clonotype was observed at least ten times. The chain couples TRBV28 to TRBJ2-5; TRBD1 matches at 10 bases. The V gene end was trimmed by 7 bases and the J gene end by 5 bases; junction bases not matched to a gene: 16. CDR1 and CDR2 (germline): MDHEN, SYDVKM. The CDR3 covers 17 residues. DNA for the CDR3: TGTGCCAGCACTTCCCCGCCAGGACAGGGGGTGGGGGAGACCCAGTACTTC. It is translated as CASTSPPGQGVGETQYF. Full variable domain (remainder filled in from reference TRBV28 and TRBJ2-5): DVKVTQSSRYLVKRTGEKVFLECVQDMDHENMFWYRQDPGLGLRLIYFSYDVKMKEKGDIPEGYSVSREKKERFSLILESASTNQTSMYLCASTSPPGQGVGETQYFGPGTRLLVL.

The chain combines TRBV19 with TRBJ2-7; D might be TRBD1 (6 bases). V gave up 5 bases and J gave up 3 bases, with 14 bases separating them. The CDR3 contains 14 residues. CDR1 is LNHDA and CDR2 is SQIVND in the germline V gene (reference sequence). CDR3 sequence reads: CASSYSRGGYEQYF. For the CDR3, the DNA is TGTGCCAGTAGTTACTCTAGAGGGGGCTACGAGCAGTACTTC. The whole variable domain, filled in from reference TRBV19 and TRBJ2-7, reads DGGITQSPKYLFRKEGQNVTLSCEQNLNHDAMYWYRQDPGQGLRLIYYSQIVNDFQKGDIAEGYSVSREKKESFPLTVTSAQKNPTAFYLCASSYSRGGYEQYFGPGTRLTVT.

This clonotype was seen repeatedly, ten times or more. The chain joins TRBV9 to TRBJ1-4; no definite D call. The V end lost 0 bases, the J end lost 7 bases, and 16 bases lay between the germline ends. The germline CDR1 and CDR2 sequences are SGDLS and YYNGEE. The CDR3 runs to 16 residues. The CDR3 nucleotides read TGTGCCAGCAGCGTAGACGCTAGGGTTGACGGTGAAAAACTGTTTTTT. Translation gives CASSVDARVDGEKLFF.